The sequence of this T cell receptor (beta chain) was determined in a study of T cells after yellow fever vaccination. Germline CDR1 SGHTA, CDR2 FQGNSA. This CDR3 comprises 13 residues. Trimming took 5 bases from V and 7 from J, leaving 11 bases between them. TCRdb re-called the 5' RACE reads through MiXCR, storing one row per CDR3 protein. The sample lists 300,000 to 400,000 distinct CDR3 sequences, around 13% occurring once. V gene TRBV7-2 combines with J gene TRBJ2-2; D gene unclear. This clonotype originated in a man between 18 and 29 years old who received the YFV17D yellow fever vaccine. The specimen was CD4+ T cells sorted from PBMCs, collected 15 days after the yellow fever booster vaccination. CDR3 amino acids: CASSPRSDGELFF. CDR3 bases: TGTGCCAGCAGCCCTCGATCCGACGGGGAGCTGTTTTTT.